This is a list of T cell receptor beta chains from one sample in a study of shared clonotypes between healthy human individuals. The assay was immunoSEQ multiplex PCR, and TCRdb's table has in-frame clones only and misses some. The top ten clones hold roughly 0.35% of a sample with approximately 1.5 million clones, about 98.5% of them seen once. The sequencing input was naive CD4+ T cells sorted from blood. The source of these receptors is a man aged 25 to 40 in good health. Each CDR3 is given with its conserved first and last residue. Fields, in order: J gene, D gene, clone size, CDR3 length, V gene, CDR3 DNA, CDR3 protein. A D gene is named only where the DNA matches it firmly. The size of a clone is reported for some rows only, either as once, few or many, or as a class for expanded clones.

TRBJ2-7,TRBD1,-,13,TRBV10-3,TGTGCCATCAGTGCGACAGGGATCTACGAGCAGTACTTC,CAISATGIYEQYF
TRBJ2-7,TRBD2,-,14,TRBV6-5,TGTGCCAGCAGCCGAGGACTAGCGACTTCCGAGCAGTACTTC,CASSRGLATSEQYF
TRBJ1-1,-,once,14,TRBV5-1,TGCGCCAGCAGCTTGGGCCGGGGGGCCACTGAAGCTTTCTTT,CASSLGRGATEAFF
TRBJ2-5,-,-,13,TRBV7-2,TGTGCCAGCAGCCGGACGGCACAAGAGACCCAGTACTTC,CASSRTAQETQYF
TRBJ2-5,-,-,11,TRBV20-1,TGCAGTGCTAGAGTAGCAGAGACCCAGTACTTC,CSARVAETQYF
TRBJ1-5,-,-,14,TRBV2,TGTGCCAGCACTCAAGAAAATAGCAATCAGCCCCAGCATTTT,CASTQENSNQPQHF
TRBJ2-3,TRBD1,-,17,TRBV7-9,TGTGCCAGCAGCTTGGGCCAGGGGGCCTCAAGCACAGATACGCAGTATTTT,CASSLGQGASSTDTQYF
TRBJ2-1,TRBD2,-,17,TRBV5-1,TGCGCCAGCAGCACGGGACTAGCGGGAGGCCTAAACAATGAGCAGTTCTTC,CASSTGLAGGLNNEQFF
TRBJ2-6,TRBD1,-,16,TRBV28,TGTGCCACCGGAGGACAGGGAACGCCTGGGGCCAACGTCCTGACTTTC,CATGGQGTPGANVLTF
TRBJ2-3,-,-,13,TRBV7-9,TGTGCCAGCAGCTTAAGGAGGGCAGATACGCAGTATTTT,CASSLRRADTQYF
TRBJ2-3,-,-,13,TRBV6-4,TGTGCCAGCAGTGACTCAGGCGAGTGGCGGTGGTATTTT,CASSDSGEWRWYF
TRBJ2-1,-,-,13,TRBV15,TGTGCCACCAGCAGAGATCCGAGCGATGAGCAGTTCTTC,CATSRDPSDEQFF
TRBJ2-1,TRBD2,-,20,TRBV19,TGTGCCACTAGTAGAGTTGGCGGGAGGGCCTCGTCTGCTTCCTACAATGAGCAGTTCTTC,CATSRVGGRASSASYNEQFF
TRBJ2-1,-,-,16,TRBV27,TGTGCCAGCAGTTTATTCGGTGGAGGGGGTTCGAATGAGCAGTTCTTC,CASSLFGGGGSNEQFF
TRBJ2-1,-,-,13,TRBV11-2,TGTGCGTCGGGGGGCTCCCTATACAATGAGCAGTTCTTC,CASGGSLYNEQFF
TRBJ2-7,-,-,13,TRBV28,TGTGCCAGCACCCCAACCTCCTCCTACGAGCAGTACTTC,CASTPTSSYEQYF
TRBJ2-1,-,-,15,TRBV18,TGTGCCAGCTCACCAAAGGGAAGCTCCTACAATGAGCAGTTCTTC,CASSPKGSSYNEQFF
TRBJ2-2,-,-,17,TRBV5-1,TGCGCCAGCAGCTTTCCACCGACAGGACGGGGCACCGGGGAGCTGTTTTTT,CASSFPPTGRGTGELFF
TRBJ2-6,TRBD2,-,16,TRBV28,TGTGCCACCAAGCGGGAGGCCATCTCTGGGGCCAACGTCCTGACTTTC,CATKREAISGANVLTF
TRBJ2-7,TRBD1,-,15,TRBV4-1,TGCGCCAGCAGCCAAGGACAGGGGTCCCCCTACGAGCAGTACTTC,CASSQGQGSPYEQYF
TRBJ1-5,-,once,13,TRBV10-3,TGTGCCATCAGTAGTGTACGAGATCAGCCCCAGCATTTT,CAISSVRDQPQHF
TRBJ2-3,-,-,16,TRBV27,TGTGCCAGCAGTAAGAAGGGGTTACTAAGCACAGATACGCAGTATTTT,CASSKKGLLSTDTQYF
TRBJ2-3,TRBD2,-,16,TRBV9,TGTGCCAGCAGCGTAGTAGCGGGAGGGGTCACAGATACGCAGTATTTT,CASSVVAGGVTDTQYF
TRBJ2-1,-,-,13,TRBV5-4,TGTGCCAGCTCAGGGGAGGGATACAATGAGCAGTTCTTC,CASSGEGYNEQFF
TRBJ2-7,TRBD1,-,10,TRBV30,TGTGCCTGGAGTAGACAGGGGATGTACTTC,CAWSRQGMYF
TRBJ1-5,-,-,15,TRBV4-1,TGCGCCAGCAGGGTAGGGCATTATAGCAATCAGCCCCAGCATTTT,CASRVGHYSNQPQHF
TRBJ2-5,-,-,13,TRBV5-4,TGTGCCAGCAGCTTGGGCTATGAAGAGACCCAGTACTTC,CASSLGYEETQYF
TRBJ2-7,-,-,14,TRBV28,TGTGCCAGCATTACAGAGACCCACGACTACGAGCAGTACTTC,CASITETHDYEQYF
TRBJ1-1,-,-,15,TRBV6-5,TGTGCCAGCAGCCCTTCGCCGGTAGCGATAACTGAAGCTTTCTTT,CASSPSPVAITEAFF
TRBJ2-1,TRBD2,-,15,TRBV5-1,TGCGCCAGCAGCTTGATAGCGGGAGGCGACAATGAGCAGTTCTTC,CASSLIAGGDNEQFF
TRBJ1-1,-,-,13,TRBV6-6,TGTGCCAGCAGTTACAAGGGTTCGGCTGAAGCTTTCTTT,CASSYKGSAEAFF
TRBJ2-5,-,-,13,TRBV5-1,TGCGCCAGCAGCTTGGTCGGAAACAGGGCCCCAAACTTC,CASSLVGNRAPNF
TRBJ1-2,-,-,14,TRBV14,TGTGCCAGCAGCCAAGATTCGCGATTTGGTGGCTACACCTTC,CASSQDSRFGGYTF
TRBJ2-4,TRBD2,-,17,TRBV28,TGTGCCAGCACGCGAGCGGGAGGGTTTCTAGCCAAAAACATTCAGTACTTC,CASTRAGGFLAKNIQYF
TRBJ2-5,-,once,13,TRBV6-6,TGTGCCAGCAGTTCACAGCGCCAAGAGACCCAGTACTTC,CASSSQRQETQYF
TRBJ2-3,TRBD2,-,14,TRBV4-2,TGTGCCAGCAGCCAAGAGAGTAGCGGGGATACGCAGTATTTT,CASSQESSGDTQYF
TRBJ2-5,-,once,15,TRBV28,TGTGCCAGCAAGCTCTCGATGGGAGCCCAAGAGACCCAGTACTTC,CASKLSMGAQETQYF
TRBJ1-4,TRBD1,once,15,TRBV5-1,TGCGCCAGCAGCTTACAGGGGGCAACTAATGAAAAACTGTTTTTT,CASSLQGATNEKLFF
TRBJ2-7,-,few,17,TRBV5-1,TGCGCCAGCAGCGGAATCATTAGCAGGGGTAGGGGGTACGAGCAGTACTTC,CASSGIISRGRGYEQYF
TRBJ1-1,-,-,13,TRBV6-5,TGTGCCAGCAGTTTGGAGGTGAACACTGAAGCTTTCTTT,CASSLEVNTEAFF
TRBJ2-7,-,-,17,TRBV5-1,TGCGCCAGCAGCATAATGGCTCCGGGACTCCACTCCTACGAGCAGTACTTC,CASSIMAPGLHSYEQYF